The next 5 T cell receptor beta chains were all read from a single sample in a study of blood T cell repertoires in COVID-19. Sequencing used immunoSEQ multiplex PCR; TCRdb keeps in-frame clones, though not all of them. This sample has about 170,000 clones, with 85% found just once. What was sequenced was peripheral blood. Every receptor here comes from a woman older than 75 with COVID-19, enrolled during active disease.

The rearrangement joins TRBV28 to TRBJ2-7; tentative D call: TRBD2 (5 bases). Per the germline V gene, CDR1 is MDHEN and CDR2 is SYDVKM. The CDR3 runs to 13 residues. V was shortened by 4 bases and J by 0 bases, with 7 bases between the two germline ends. In DNA form, the CDR3 reads TGTGCCAGCAGTTCGGGATTCTCCTACGAGCAGTACTTC. It specifies CASSSGFSYEQYF.

The chain links TRBV6-5 to TRBJ2-7, with 7 nucleotides matching TRBD1. V was pared by 6 bases and J by 7 bases, with 9 bases of the junction left unmatched. Germline values: CDR1 MNHEY, CDR2 SVGAGI. CDR3 length: 13 amino acids. The CDR3 here is CASRPQGIREQYF. The CDR3 nucleotides are TGTGCCAGCAGACCACAGGGGATAAGGGAGCAGTACTTC.

The chain couples TRBV7-8 to TRBJ2-2, with 8 bases matching TRBD2. Germline lookup yields CDR1 SGHVS and CDR2 FQNEAQ. V lost 5 bases to trimming and J lost 0 bases; unmatched junction nucleotides: 2. This CDR3 is 15 amino acids long. The CDR3 bases are TGTGCCAGCAGCCCACTAGCGGCGAACACCGGGGAGCTGTTTTTT. Protein sequence: CASSPLAANTGELFF.

The sample holds one count of this clone. This chain joins TRBV11-2 and TRBJ2-3; D is ambiguous. The CDR3 runs to 13 residues. Germline V gene lookup returns CDR1 SGHAT and CDR2 FQNNGV. Trimming left V 1 base short and J 6 bases short, with 8 bases between. The CDR3 protein is CASSLVRFDTQYF. The DNA of the CDR3 is TGTGCCAGCAGCTTAGTACGGTTTGATACGCAGTATTTT.

The CDR3 bases are TGTGCCACCAGTGAGGTGGGCGAGGGCACTGAAGCTTTCTTT. Its protein product is CATSEVGEGTEAFF. The rearrangement uses TRBV24-1 and TRBJ1-1; no clear D gene. The ends were cut back, 4 bases at V and 4 bases at J, with 12 bases in the middle. The CDR3 sequence is 14 residues long. Germline V gene data show CDR1 as KGHDR and CDR2 as SFDVKD.